The sequence of this T cell receptor beta chain was determined in a study of blood T cell repertoires in COVID-19. Study in general: From T cells, B-cell-depleted T cells, or PBMCs came the material, which was cDNA or gDNA.

Per the authors' pipeline: Reference gene primers were amplified, and this amplification served to estimate nucleated cell counts. The protocol was immunoSEQ multiplex PCR, while the TCRdb copy is restricted to in-frame clones and leaves out a portion. From that table come the V and J calls and clone size; the DNA was used to work out D and trimming. The repertoire consists of 200,000 to 250,000 clones, with roughly 79% occurring once and the leading ten covering approximately 9%. Categorization into cohorts depended on clinical history that participants reported. CDR3 length equals 11 residues. Germline loops: CDR1 SQVTM, CDR2 ANQGSEA. The ends were cut back, 7 bases at V and 4 bases at J, with 11 bases in the middle.

The TCR originated in a woman between 50 and 59 years old with acute COVID-19. Sequenced: PBMCs or T cells enriched from blood (not recorded which). V is TRBV29-1 and J is TRBJ2-7; tentative D call: TRBD2 (6 bases). The CDR3 coding sequence is TGCAGCGGCCTTCGGGGGTACGAGCAGTACTTC. Translated, it gives CSGLRGYEQYF.